This TCR beta chain comes out of a study of OX40 agonist ivuxolimab in advanced cancers. Exclusion of a patient followed from autoimmune disease history or systemic immunosuppression. The repertoire was sequenced with immunoSEQ multiplex PCR; TCRdb's copy has only in-frame clones and lacks some. The repertoire includes 30,000 to 45,000 clones, 60% to 80% of them detected once, and roughly 20% sits in the top ten. The specimen was CD4+ or CD8+ T cells sorted from blood, collected in a trial of the OX40 agonist ivuxolimab. This receptor was obtained from an adult with an advanced solid tumor such as melanoma, head and neck, liver or kidney cancer.

DNA for the CDR3: TGTGCCAGCAGCTTAGGGGGTTTAAACATTCAGTACTTC. It is translated as CASSLGGLNIQYF. J is TRBJ2-4 and V is TRBV7-2; D call uncertain. V lost 1 base and J lost 6, with 7 bases in between. This CDR3 contains 13 residues. Germline CDR1 is SGHTA and CDR2 is FQGNSA.